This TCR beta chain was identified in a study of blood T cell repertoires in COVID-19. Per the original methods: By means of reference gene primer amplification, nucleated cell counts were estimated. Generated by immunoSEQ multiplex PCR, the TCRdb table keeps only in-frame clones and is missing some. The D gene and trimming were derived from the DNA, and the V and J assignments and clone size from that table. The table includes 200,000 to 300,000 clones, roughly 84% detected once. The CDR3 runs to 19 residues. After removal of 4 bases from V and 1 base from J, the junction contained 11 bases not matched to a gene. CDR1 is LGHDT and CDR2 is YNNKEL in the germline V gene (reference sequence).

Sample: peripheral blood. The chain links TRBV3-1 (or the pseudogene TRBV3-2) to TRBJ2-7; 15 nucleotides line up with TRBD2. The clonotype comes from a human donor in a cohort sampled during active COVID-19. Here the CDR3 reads CASSRRGTSGRNWSYEQYF. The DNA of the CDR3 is TGTGCCAGCAGCCGTCGTGGGACTAGCGGGAGGAATTGGTCCTACGAGCAGTACTTC.